This T cell receptor (beta chain) was identified in a study of vaccination effects on CD4 cells after COVID-19. Study-wide results and limits: Both infection-induced and vaccine-induced clones contracted markedly at late post-vaccination timepoints. The vaccine-induced clones of healthy vaccinees included only 1 of 255 that cross-reacted with common cold coronaviruses.

Antigen-specific CD4+ T cell clonotypes were called by their expansion after viral peptide-pool culture in ViraFEST. After roughly 9 days in culture, the CD4+ T cells were isolated. Among the vaccine recipients, none had a prior SARS-CoV-2 infection, and nucleocapsid antibodies were negative. Under 2.5 million PBMC were placed in each well, which was supplemented with approximately 9.7 IU/ml IL-2 and 8.5 to 10 ug/ml peptides. Cultures got half-medium changes with IL-2 on days 3 and 7. The repertoire was sequenced with immunoSEQ multiplex PCR; TCRdb's copy has only in-frame clones and lacks some. The sample lists tens of thousands of clones; 60% to 70% were seen once. Germline CDR1 and CDR2: MGHRA and YSYEKL. V lost 3 bases to trimming and J lost 5 bases, with 13 bases between them. The CDR3 totals 15 residues. As for this clone: The antigen is undetermined.

The chain uses TRBV4-1 and TRBJ2-2; D is possibly TRBD1 (7 bases). The sequencing here drew on CD4+ T cells from PBMCs cultured with HCoV-NL63 spike peptides, taken before COVID-19 vaccination. This TCR was recovered from a human donor who received a COVID-19 vaccine. This CDR3 reads CASSQQGEVTGELFF. CDR3 in DNA: TGCGCCAGCAGCCAGCAGGGGGAGGTGACCGGGGAGCTGTTTTTT.